A single sample is the source of the 21 T cell receptor beta chains below, sequenced in a study of T cell changes during pregnancy in multiple sclerosis. Here immunoSEQ multiplex PCR was the method, and the copy in TCRdb shows in-frame clones only, minus some. The sample lists about 120,000 clones; roughly 92% were seen once. This specimen was peripheral blood, taken before pregnancy. The source is a female donor with multiple sclerosis, enrolled in a pregnancy study.

The CDR3 nucleotides are TGTGCCAGTAGCCCCGGGACAGGGAATCAGCCCCAGCATTTT. Amino acid sequence: CASSPGTGNQPQHF. The chain employs TRBV19 and TRBJ1-5; 9 positions match TRBD1. Germline trimming cut 6 bases from V and 4 bases from J; bases unmatched to any gene: 4. CDR1 is LNHDA and CDR2 is SQIVND in the germline V gene (reference sequence). CDR3 size: 14 residues.

The chain recombines TRBV28 with TRBJ2-3; tentative D call: TRBD2 (6 bases). The CDR3 runs to 18 residues. Germline assignment: CDR1 MDHEN and CDR2 SYDVKM. V was pared by 4 bases and J by 6 bases, with 26 bases between. The CDR3 loop is CASSSRVGSSHQRDTQYF. DNA for the CDR3: TGTGCCAGCAGTTCAAGAGTCGGGAGCTCACATCAGAGGGATACGCAGTATTTT.

In its sample, this clone was seen a few times. This chain uses TRBV7-9 with TRBJ1-6; 12 nucleotides match TRBD1. V gave up 4 bases and J gave up 7 bases; unmatched junction bases: 2. This CDR3 contains 15 residues. Germline V gene sequence: CDR1 SEHNR, CDR2 FQNEAQ (reference sequence). The CDR3: CASSWDRGRNSPLHF. The CDR3 DNA reads TGTGCCAGCAGCTGGGACAGGGGGCGGAATTCACCCCTCCACTTT. Together with reference TRBV7-9 and TRBJ1-6, the CDR3 gives the full variable domain: DTGVSQNPRHKITKRGQNVTFRCDPISEHNRLYWYRQTLGQGPEFLTYFQNEAQLEKSRLLSDRFSAERPKGSFSTLEIQRTEQGDSAMYLCASSWDRGRNSPLHFGNGTRLTVT.

The gene calls are TRBV7-9 and TRBJ1-1; a weak D match, TRBD1 (5 bases). CDR1 is SEHNR and CDR2 is FQNEAQ in the germline V gene (reference sequence). Trimming took 3 bases from V and 3 from J, leaving 8 bases between them. The CDR3 has 13 residues. The CDR3 sequence: CASSFTGDTEAFF. The DNA of the CDR3 is TGTGCCAGCAGCTTTACAGGAGACACTGAAGCTTTCTTT.

The V gene is TRBV28, the J gene TRBJ1-2; D gene ambiguous. Per the germline V gene, CDR1 is MDHEN and CDR2 is SYDVKM. This CDR3 comprises 17 residues. The V gene lost 5 bases and the J gene lost 5 bases, with 24 bases spanning the gap. The CDR3 nucleotides read TGTGCCAGCAGTCTACTAACATTCCGGGGAGATATATATGGCTACACCTTC. Translation: CASSLLTFRGDIYGYTF.

This chain connects TRBV2 to TRBJ1-3; D gene ambiguous. CDR3 length equals 14 residues. Germline CDR1 and CDR2: SNHLY and FYNNEI. Trimming cost V 2 bases and J 11 bases, with 16 bases left between them. CDR3 bases: TGTGCCAGCAGTGAAAGGATCCCCTTTGGAGCCATATATTTT. Its translation: CASSERIPFGAIYF.

In nucleotides, the CDR3 is TGCGCCAGCAGCAATCTAGCGGGGAACCCCTTTTTT. Its protein is CASSNLAGNPFF. V gene TRBV5-1 combines with J gene TRBJ2-2; 9 nucleotides align to TRBD2. Germline V gene sequence: CDR1 SGHRS, CDR2 YFSETQ. The length of the CDR3 is 12 residues. V lost 4 bases to trimming and J lost 17 bases; unmatched junction nucleotides: 9.

The rearrangement uses TRBV27 and TRBJ1-5, with D unresolved. V was shortened by 3 bases and J by 7 bases, with 10 bases between the two germline ends. This CDR3 has 13 residues. Germline V gives CDR1 MNHEY, CDR2 SMNVEV (reference sequence). CDR3: CASSLRASQPQHF. The CDR3 DNA sequence: TGTGCCAGCAGTTTGAGGGCCAGCCAGCCCCAGCATTTT.

This chain connects TRBV5-1 to TRBJ1-1, with 7 bases aligning to TRBD1. The CDR3 totals 17 residues. Germline CDR1 and CDR2: SGHRS and YFSETQ. J gave up 1 base and V 0 bases, and 9 bases lay outside the gene matches. The CDR3 DNA reads TGCGCCAGCAGCTTGGCAGGAGACAGGGAGAAGAACACTGAAGCTTTCTTT. Its translation: CASSLAGDREKNTEAFF.

The chain uses TRBV9 and TRBJ2-2; D remains unclear. This CDR3 is 15 amino acids long. Germline values: CDR1 SGDLS, CDR2 YYNGEE. V was trimmed by 2 bases and J by 4 bases, leaving 12 bases between them. The CDR3, as DNA: TGTGCCAGCAGCGTCGCCCCCCGGTTCACCGGGGAGCTGTTTTTT. Its protein product is CASSVAPRFTGELFF.

This chain joins TRBV6-1 and TRBJ1-1; TRBD1 matches 8 bases. J gave up 8 bases and V 0 bases, and 5 bases lay outside the gene matches. Germline V CDR1 and CDR2: MNHNS, SASEGT. The CDR3 extends over 14 amino acids. For the CDR3, the DNA is TGTGCCAGCAGTGAAGCCATATGGACAGGGGAAGCTTTCTTT. This codes for CASSEAIWTGEAFF.

This clone occurred once. This sample includes further DNA sequences coding for the same CDR3. This chain connects TRBV9 to TRBJ2-7, with D perhaps matching TRBD1 (6 bases). V lost 4 bases and J 4 bases, leaving 15 bases between the germline ends. This CDR3 spans 14 amino acids. In germline, CDR1 is SGDLS, CDR2 YYNGEE. The CDR3 nucleotides read TGTGCCAGCAGCCCGAGAGACAGGCCTTACGAGCAGTACTTC. Translated, it gives CASSPRDRPYEQYF.

This chain connects TRBV7-9 to TRBJ1-4, with D perhaps matching TRBD1 (6 bases). The CDR3 length is 16 residues. The germline gives CDR1 SEHNR, CDR2 FQNEAQ (reference sequence). Trimming removed 5 bases from V and 4 bases from J, with 17 bases in between. The CDR3 DNA reads as TGTGCCAGCAGCCAACAGGGACGTGGGTTTAATGAAAAACTGTTTTTT. Residues: CASSQQGRGFNEKLFF.

The rearrangement joins TRBV7-2 to TRBJ2-2; 7 bases are a match to TRBD1. This CDR3 spans 15 amino acids. The germline V gene encodes CDR1 SGHTA and CDR2 FQGNSA. V shed 3 bases and J 3 bases; nucleotides not matched to a gene: 4. This chain's CDR3 is CASSFTGADTGELFF. Written as DNA, the CDR3 is TGTGCCAGCAGCTTTACAGGGGCCGACACCGGGGAGCTGTTTTTT.

The chain recombines TRBV30 with TRBJ1-1; D is undetermined. Trimming stripped 3 bases from V and 5 bases from J, with 10 bases between. Germline CDR1 is GTSNPN and CDR2 is SVGIG (reference sequence). CDR3 size: 12 residues. CDR3 sequence reads: CAWRGPLTEAFF. The CDR3 DNA is TGTGCCTGGAGGGGCCCCTTAACTGAAGCTTTCTTT.

The gene calls are TRBV18 and TRBJ2-1; 13 bases fit TRBD2. V was pared by 0 bases and J by 6 bases, with 2 bases of the junction left unmatched. Looked up from germline, CDR1 is KGHSH and CDR2 is LQKENI. The CDR3 extends over 16 amino acids. The CDR3, as DNA: TGTGCCAGCTCACCACCGGGACTAGCGGGAATCAATGAGCAGTTCTTC. Its translation is CASSPPGLAGINEQFF.

This chain joins TRBV5-1 and TRBJ2-1, with D possibly being TRBD1 (6 bases). The CDR3 has 12 residues. Germline CDR1 reads SGHRS; CDR2 reads YFSETQ. Deletions cut 4 bases from V and 8 bases from J, with 10 bases between. CDR3 protein: CASSPTGDEQFF. The CDR3 coding sequence is TGCGCCAGCAGCCCGACAGGCGATGAGCAGTTCTTC. Supplemented by reference TRBV5-1 and TRBJ2-1, the full variable domain reads KAGVTQTPRYLIKTRGQQVTLSCSPISGHRSVSWYQQTPGQGLQFLFEYFSETQRNKGNFPGRFSGRQFSNSRSEMNVSTLELGDSALYLCASSPTGDEQFFGPGTRLTVL.

The chain combines TRBV15 with TRBJ2-7; D call uncertain. Germline-derived CDR1 and CDR2 are LNHNV and YYDKDF (reference sequence). CDR3 length: 12 residues. V shed 8 bases and J shed 2 bases, with 10 bases lying between them. The CDR3 sequence: CATSRGAYEQYF. In DNA, the CDR3 is TGTGCCACCTCCCGCGGAGCCTACGAGCAGTACTTC.

The J gene is TRBJ2-5, the V gene TRBV4-2; 8 nucleotides align to TRBD1. V shed 0 bases and J 4 bases; nucleotides not matched to a gene: 7. CDR1 is LGHNA, CDR2 YNFKEQ, per germline. There are 16 residues in the CDR3. Written as DNA, the CDR3 is TGTGCCAGCAGCCAAGATCCCCTGACAGGGGCAGAGACCCAGTACTTC. Translated: CASSQDPLTGAETQYF.

A single count supports this clone. The chain couples TRBV5-4 to TRBJ1-1, with D unclear. V lost 0 bases, J lost 4 bases, and 16 bases lay in between. CDR1 is SGHNT and CDR2 is YYREEE in the germline V gene (reference sequence). The CDR3 is 16 amino acids. The CDR3 sequence: CASSLGRVNKGTEAFF. The CDR3 nucleotides read TGTGCCAGCAGCTTGGGGCGGGTGAACAAGGGCACTGAAGCTTTCTTT.

For this clone: At the DNA level, this CDR3 is encoded by other sequences in the same sample as well. The genes are TRBV5-1 and TRBJ2-7, with 10 bases that match TRBD1. Germline V gene data show CDR1 as SGHRS and CDR2 as YFSETQ. V was clipped by 4 bases and J by 5 bases; unmatched bases: 9. The CDR3 extends over 15 amino acids. CDR3 sequence: CASSRAPGTGDEQYF. The CDR3 coding sequence is TGCGCCAGCAGCAGGGCCCCCGGGACAGGGGACGAGCAGTACTTC.